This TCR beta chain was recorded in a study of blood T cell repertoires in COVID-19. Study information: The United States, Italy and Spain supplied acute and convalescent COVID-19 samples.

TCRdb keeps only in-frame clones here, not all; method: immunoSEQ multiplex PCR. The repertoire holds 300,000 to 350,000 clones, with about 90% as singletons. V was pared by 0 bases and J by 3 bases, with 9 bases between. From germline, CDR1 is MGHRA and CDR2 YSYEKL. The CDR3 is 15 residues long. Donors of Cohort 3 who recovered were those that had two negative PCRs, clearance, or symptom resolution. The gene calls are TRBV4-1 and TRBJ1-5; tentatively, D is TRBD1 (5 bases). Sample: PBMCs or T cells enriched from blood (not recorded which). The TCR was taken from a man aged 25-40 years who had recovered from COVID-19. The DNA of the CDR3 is TGCGCCAGCAGCCAAGATCAGGGATTCAATCAGCCCCAGCATTTT. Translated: CASSQDQGFNQPQHF.